This T cell receptor (beta chain) is drawn from a study of shared clonotypes between healthy human individuals. Nashville, Tennessee was home to all donors, each a Caucasian adult. Profiling relied on immunoSEQ multiplex PCR, and the TCRdb table lists in-frame clones only, not all of them. This table holds 850,000 to 1,100,000 clones, about 72% found once. The trim removed 5 bases at V and 5 bases at J, leaving 12 bases unmatched. CDR3 length equals 16 residues. Germline V gene data show CDR1 as SEHNR and CDR2 as FQNEAQ (reference sequence). The TCR sequence derives from a man younger than 35 in good health. Some clones in this sample may be carry-over from other donors' samples. The J gene is TRBJ2-5, the V gene TRBV7-9, with 9 bases that match TRBD1. The source material was memory CD4+ T cells from PBMCs. Subset meaning: CD45RA-negative fraction. The CDR3 DNA is TGTGCCAGCAGCCCTGGGGGACAGGGCTGGGTGGAGACCCAGTACTTC. Translating gives CASSPGGQGWVETQYF.